What follows are 9 T cell receptor beta chains derived from one specimen sequenced in a study of CD8+ T cells in alopecia areata. Following extraction, RNA underwent reverse transcription to cDNA, which served as the sequencing template. The assay was immunoSEQ multiplex PCR, and TCRdb's table has in-frame clones only and misses some. Found here are under 70,000 clones, 60% of them singletons; the top ten hold about a sixth. Material: CD8+ T cells sorted from blood, obtained at week 0. Receptors originate from a human donor with alopecia areata.

The J gene is TRBJ2-3, the V gene TRBV13; no clear D gene. The germline V gene has CDR1 PRHDT and CDR2 FYEKMQ (reference sequence). The CDR3 extends over 13 amino acids. Trimming pared 0 bases from V and 3 bases from J, leaving 4 bases between. The CDR3 here is CASSLGLTDTQYF. The DNA for the CDR3 is TGTGCCAGCAGCTTAGGCCTGACAGATACGCAGTATTTT.

This chain links TRBV15 with TRBJ2-4; possibly TRBD1 or TRBD2 for D (5 bases each). The CDR3 runs to 13 residues. Germline CDR1 and CDR2: LNHNV and YYDKDF (reference sequence). V lost 5 bases and J 8 bases, leaving 13 bases between the germline ends. The CDR3 spells CATSPGTQDIQYF. Here the CDR3 DNA reads TGTGCCACCAGCCCCGGGACCCAAGACATTCAGTACTTC.

The chain couples TRBV25-1 to TRBJ1-1; D is perhaps TRBD1 (5 bases). The germline V and J ends were trimmed by 3 bases and 0 bases, with 11 bases remaining between them. Germline CDR1 MGHDK, CDR2 SYGVNS. The CDR3 covers 15 residues. The DNA for the CDR3 is TGTGCCAGCAGTGATCAGACAGTCATGAACACTGAAGCTTTCTTT. It yields the protein CASSDQTVMNTEAFF.

The chain uses TRBV5-1 and TRBJ2-7; 13 nucleotides line up with TRBD2. The CDR3 has 14 residues. Per the germline V gene, CDR1 is SGHRS and CDR2 is YFSETQ. Trimming removed 3 bases from V and 4 bases from J; junction bases left unmatched: 1. CDR3 sequence reads: CASSWTSGSYEQYF. DNA for the CDR3: TGCGCCAGCAGCTGGACTAGCGGGAGTTACGAGCAGTACTTC.

The V and J genes are TRBV2 and TRBJ2-1; TRBD1 matches 9 bases. Germline CDR1 is SNHLY and CDR2 is FYNNEI. With V trimmed by 2 bases and J by 6 bases, 5 bases remained unmatched. This CDR3 region has 15 residues. The CDR3 bases are TGTGCCAGCAGTGAATACAGGGGGCCGATCAATGAGCAGTTCTTC. Residues: CASSEYRGPINEQFF. The variable domain in full, completed from reference TRBV2 and TRBJ2-1, reads EPEVTQTPSHQVTQMGQEVILRCVPISNHLYFYWYRQILGQKVEFLVSFYNNEISEKSEIFDDQFSVERPDGSNFTLKIRSTKLEDSAMYFCASSEYRGPINEQFFGPGTRLTVL.

The V gene is TRBV7-2, the J gene TRBJ1-1; D is unclear. The CDR3 runs to 15 residues. Trimming removed 5 bases at V and 0 bases at J, with 13 bases between. CDR1 and CDR2 (germline): SGHTA, FQGNSA. The CDR3 DNA is TGTGCCAGCAGCCCATGGGGAGCCATGAACACTGAAGCTTTCTTT. It yields the protein CASSPWGAMNTEAFF.

J is TRBJ2-7 and V is TRBV25-1, with 7 positions matching TRBD2. The CDR3 loop spans 13 amino acids. CDR1 MGHDK and CDR2 SYGVNS come from the germline V gene. Trimming removed 4 bases from V and 4 bases from J; junction bases left unmatched: 4. The CDR3 sequence is CASSVGSGYEQYF. The CDR3 bases are TGTGCCAGCAGTGTCGGTAGCGGGTACGAGCAGTACTTC.

The gene calls are TRBV4-1 and TRBJ2-3; D may be TRBD1 (6 bases). Germline loops: CDR1 MGHRA, CDR2 YSYEKL. The V gene lost 0 bases and the J gene lost 7 bases, with 11 bases spanning the gap. CDR3 length: 14 amino acids. DNA of the CDR3: TGCGCCAGCAGCCAAGAGGGGGCGGGTTATACGCAGTATTTT. This sequence encodes CASSQEGAGYTQYF.

This clone was picked up one time. The DNA for the CDR3 is TGCAGCGTTGAAGGGTGGGGGGGCGTCTCCTACGAGCAGTACTTC. Encoded protein: CSVEGWGGVSYEQYF. V gene TRBV29-1 combines with J gene TRBJ2-5; D perhaps matches TRBD2 (7 bases). The J call is in doubt because the DNA end fits TRBJ2-7 better. This CDR3 is built from 15 residues. Germline CDR1 is SQVTM and CDR2 is ANQGSEA.